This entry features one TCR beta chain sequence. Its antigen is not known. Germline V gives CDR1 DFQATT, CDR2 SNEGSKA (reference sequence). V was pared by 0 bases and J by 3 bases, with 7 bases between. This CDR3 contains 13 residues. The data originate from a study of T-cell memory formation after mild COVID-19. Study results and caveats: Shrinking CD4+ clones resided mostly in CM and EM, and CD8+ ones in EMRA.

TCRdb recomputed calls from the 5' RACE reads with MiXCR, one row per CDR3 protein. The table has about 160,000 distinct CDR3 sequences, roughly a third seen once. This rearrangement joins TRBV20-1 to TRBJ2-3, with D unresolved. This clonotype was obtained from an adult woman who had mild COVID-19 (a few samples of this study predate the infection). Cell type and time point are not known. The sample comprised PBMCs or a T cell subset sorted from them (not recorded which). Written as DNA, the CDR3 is TGCAGTGCTAGAGATCCCACAACAGATACGCAGTATTTT. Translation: CSARDPTTDTQYF.